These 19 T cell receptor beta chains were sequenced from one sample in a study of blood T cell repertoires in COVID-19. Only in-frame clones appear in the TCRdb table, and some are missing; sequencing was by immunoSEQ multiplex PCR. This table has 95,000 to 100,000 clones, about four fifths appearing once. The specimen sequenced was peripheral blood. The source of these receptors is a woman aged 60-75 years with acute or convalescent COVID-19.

CDR3 in DNA: TGTGCCAGCAGTTACTCGACAGTCTCAAATGGCTACACCTTC. It codes for CASSYSTVSNGYTF. The V call is TRBV6-5, the J call TRBJ1-2, with D maybe TRBD1 (5 bases). The CDR3 runs to 14 residues. Looked up from germline, CDR1 is MNHEY and CDR2 is SVGAGI. The V end lost 0 bases, the J end lost 6 bases, and 11 bases lay between the germline ends.

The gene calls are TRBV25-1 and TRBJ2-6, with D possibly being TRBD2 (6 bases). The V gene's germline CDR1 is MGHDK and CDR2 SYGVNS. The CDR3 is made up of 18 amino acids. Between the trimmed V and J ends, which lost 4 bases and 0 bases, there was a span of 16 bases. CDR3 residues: CASSAQWGDGSGANVLTF. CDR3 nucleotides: TGTGCCAGCAGTGCTCAATGGGGGGACGGCTCTGGGGCCAACGTCCTGACTTTC.

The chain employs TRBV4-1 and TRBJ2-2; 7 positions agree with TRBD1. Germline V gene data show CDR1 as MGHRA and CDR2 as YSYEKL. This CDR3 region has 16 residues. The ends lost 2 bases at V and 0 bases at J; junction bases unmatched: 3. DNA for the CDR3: TGCGCCAGCAGCCAATTGGGACAGACGAACACCGGGGAGCTGTTTTTT. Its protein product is CASSQLGQTNTGELFF.

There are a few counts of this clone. CDR3 bases: TGTGCCAGCAGAGCCACCAACTATGGCTACACCTTC. Translated: CASRATNYGYTF. The chain combines TRBV6-5 with TRBJ1-2; the D is unclear. CDR3 length: 12 amino acids. Germline values: CDR1 MNHEY, CDR2 SVGAGI. V lost 6 bases and J lost 2, with 7 bases in between.

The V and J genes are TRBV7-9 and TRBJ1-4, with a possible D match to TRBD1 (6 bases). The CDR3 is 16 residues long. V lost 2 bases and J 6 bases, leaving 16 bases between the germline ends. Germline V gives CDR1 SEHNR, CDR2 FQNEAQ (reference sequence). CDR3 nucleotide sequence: TGTGCCAGCAGCTTAAGGTCGGGAACAGGGTATGAAAAACTGTTTTTT. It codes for CASSLRSGTGYEKLFF.

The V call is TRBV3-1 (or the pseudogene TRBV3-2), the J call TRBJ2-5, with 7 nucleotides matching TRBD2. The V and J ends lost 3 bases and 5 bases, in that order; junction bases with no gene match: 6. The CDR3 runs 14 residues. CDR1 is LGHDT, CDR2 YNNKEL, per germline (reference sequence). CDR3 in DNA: TGTGCCAGCAGCCAGAGGACCGGGGGGGAGACCCAGTACTTC. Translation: CASSQRTGGETQYF.

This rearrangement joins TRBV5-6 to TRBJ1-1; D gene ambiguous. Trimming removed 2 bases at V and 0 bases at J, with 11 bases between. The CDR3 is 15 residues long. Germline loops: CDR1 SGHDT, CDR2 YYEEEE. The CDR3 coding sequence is TGTGCCAGCAGCTTTTGGTCCCAGATGAACACTGAAGCTTTCTTT. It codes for CASSFWSQMNTEAFF.

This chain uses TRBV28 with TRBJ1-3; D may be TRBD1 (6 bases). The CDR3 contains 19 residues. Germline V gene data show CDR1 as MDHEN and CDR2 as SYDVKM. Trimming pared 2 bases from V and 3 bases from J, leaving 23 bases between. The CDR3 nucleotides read TGTGCCAGCAGTTTACGGTCCAGGGGCATCCTCTATCTTGGAAACACCATATATTTT. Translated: CASSLRSRGILYLGNTIYF.

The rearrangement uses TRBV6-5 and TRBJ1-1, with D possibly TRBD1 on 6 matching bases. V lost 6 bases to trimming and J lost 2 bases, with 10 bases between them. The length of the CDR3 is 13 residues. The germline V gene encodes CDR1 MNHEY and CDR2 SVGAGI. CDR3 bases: TGTGCCAGCAGCCGGGACACCAACACTGAAGCTTTCTTT. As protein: CASSRDTNTEAFF.

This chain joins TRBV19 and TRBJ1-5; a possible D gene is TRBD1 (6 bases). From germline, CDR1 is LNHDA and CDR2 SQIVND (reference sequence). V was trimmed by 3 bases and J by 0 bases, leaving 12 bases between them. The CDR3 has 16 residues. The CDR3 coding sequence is TGTGCCAGTAGTATGGGGGCAGGACATAGCAATCAGCCCCAGCATTTT. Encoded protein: CASSMGAGHSNQPQHF.

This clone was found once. Here the CDR3 reads CASSEGRQGDYGYTF. DNA of the CDR3: TGTGCCAGCAGTGAAGGTCGTCAGGGGGACTATGGCTACACCTTC. This chain uses TRBV2 with TRBJ1-2; 7 positions match TRBD1. Germline V gives CDR1 SNHLY, CDR2 FYNNEI. The CDR3 is 15 residues long. The junction had 5 bases not matched to a gene; V was cut back by 1 base and J by 3 bases.

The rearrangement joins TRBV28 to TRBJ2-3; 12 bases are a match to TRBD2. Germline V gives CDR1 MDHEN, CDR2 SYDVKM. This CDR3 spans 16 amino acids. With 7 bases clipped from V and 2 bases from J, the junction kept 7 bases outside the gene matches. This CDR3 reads CASTSGGAGFTDTQYF. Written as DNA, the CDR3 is TGTGCCAGCACTAGCGGGGGGGCCGGGTTCACAGATACGCAGTATTTT.

CDR3 sequence: CASSVGGRLNEKLFF. CDR3 coding DNA: TGTGCCAGCAGCGTAGGAGGCCGACTTAATGAAAAACTGTTTTTT. The chain is built from TRBV9 and TRBJ1-4, with D hard to call. CDR3 length: 15 residues. The V end was cut by 0 bases, the J end by 4 bases, with 10 bases between. The germline gives CDR1 SGDLS, CDR2 YYNGEE. The entire variable domain, with the rest obtained from reference TRBV9 and TRBJ1-4, is as follows: DSGVTQTPKHLITATGQRVTLRCSPRSGDLSVYWYQQSLDQGLQFLIQYYNGEERAKGNILERFSAQQFPDLHSELNLSSLELGDSALYFCASSVGGRLNEKLFFGSGTQLSVL.

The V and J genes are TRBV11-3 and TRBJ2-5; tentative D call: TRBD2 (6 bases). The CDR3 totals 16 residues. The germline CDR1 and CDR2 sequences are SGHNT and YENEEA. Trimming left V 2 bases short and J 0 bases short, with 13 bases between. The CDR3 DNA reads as TGTGCCAGCAGCTTAAGGTCTCGGGGGTACCAAGAGACCCAGTACTTC. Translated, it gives CASSLRSRGYQETQYF.

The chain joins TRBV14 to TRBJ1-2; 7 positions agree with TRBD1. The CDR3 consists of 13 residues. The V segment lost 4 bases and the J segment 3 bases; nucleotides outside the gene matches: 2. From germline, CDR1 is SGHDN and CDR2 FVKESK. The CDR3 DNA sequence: TGTGCCAGCAGCCTACAGGGGTACTATGGCTACACCTTC. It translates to CASSLQGYYGYTF.

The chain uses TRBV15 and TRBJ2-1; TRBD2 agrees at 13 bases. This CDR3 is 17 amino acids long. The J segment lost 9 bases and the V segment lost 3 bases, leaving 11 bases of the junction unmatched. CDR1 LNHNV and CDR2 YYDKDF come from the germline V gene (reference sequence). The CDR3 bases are TGTGCCACCAGCAGCTCCCCGGGACTAGCGGGGTCGGGTGAGCAGTTCTTC. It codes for CATSSSPGLAGSGEQFF.

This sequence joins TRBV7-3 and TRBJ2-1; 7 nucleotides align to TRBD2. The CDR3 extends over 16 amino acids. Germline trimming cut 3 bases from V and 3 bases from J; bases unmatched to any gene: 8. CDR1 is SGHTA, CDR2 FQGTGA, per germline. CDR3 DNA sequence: TGTGCCAGCAGCTTGACAGCGGGGCGCTACTACAATGAGCAGTTCTTC. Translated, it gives CASSLTAGRYYNEQFF.

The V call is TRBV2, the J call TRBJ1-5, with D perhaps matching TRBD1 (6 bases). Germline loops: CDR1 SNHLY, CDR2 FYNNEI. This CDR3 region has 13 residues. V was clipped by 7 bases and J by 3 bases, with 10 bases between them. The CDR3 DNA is TGTGCCAGCAAAGGACAGAACAATCAGCCCCAGCATTTT. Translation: CASKGQNNQPQHF.

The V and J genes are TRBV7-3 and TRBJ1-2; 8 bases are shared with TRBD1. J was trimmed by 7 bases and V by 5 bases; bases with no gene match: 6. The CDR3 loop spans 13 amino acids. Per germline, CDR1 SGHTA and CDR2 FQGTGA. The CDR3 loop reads CASSQGQESGYTF. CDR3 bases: TGTGCCAGCAGCCAGGGACAGGAAAGTGGCTACACCTTC. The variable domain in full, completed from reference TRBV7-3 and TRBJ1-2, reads GAGVSQTPSNKVTEKGKYVELRCDPISGHTALYWYRQSLGQGPEFLIYFQGTGAADDSGLPNDRFFAVRPEGSVSTLKIQRTERGDSAVYLCASSQGQESGYTFGSGTRLTVV.